The T cell receptor (beta chain) described here comes from a study of T-cell reconstitution after alpha-beta-depleted transplantation in children. It was with unique molecular identifiers that the TCRbeta library was prepared. TCRdb passed the PCR reads through MiXCR, listing each CDR3 protein once. In the table there are approximately 350,000 distinct CDR3 sequences, around 10% of which are singletons. CDR1 is SGHRS and CDR2 is YFSETQ in the germline V gene. This CDR3 is built from 16 residues. V dropped 0 bases and J dropped 5 bases, with 17 bases sitting between them. This clonotype was observed a few times.

Sequenced material: PBMCs from the stem cell graft donor, taken from the stem cell graft. This receptor was obtained from a human donor who donated a stem cell graft to a child with acute lymphoblastic leukemia. This sequence joins TRBV5-1 and TRBJ2-5; D not resolved. In nucleotides, the CDR3 is TGCGCCAGCAGCTTGGGGTCGACCTCCGATAGGGAGACCCAGTACTTC. This gives the protein CASSLGSTSDRETQYF.